The rows below give T cell receptor beta chains drawn from one sample of a study of shared clonotypes between healthy human individuals. The method was immunoSEQ multiplex PCR; TCRdb's version includes in-frame clones alone and lacks a portion of them. The sample consists of a few million clones, more than 90% of them appearing once. Sequencing used naive CD4+ T cells sorted from blood. These TCRs come from a man between 18 and 35 years old in good health. The conserved cysteine and the conserved F or W are not part of the CDR3 here.

v_call	j_call	cdr3_length	cdr3_aa
TRBV19	TRBJ2-7	13	ASRHPGQGIYEQY
TRBV21-1	TRBJ1-5	17	ASSKITPTGGVTGQPQH
TRBV6-1	TRBJ2-7	13	ASRTGTYWEGEQY
TRBV6-6	TRBJ1-5	10	ASSDGNQPQH
TRBV6-1	TRBJ2-7	12	ASTPPRNSYEQY
TRBV7-9	TRBJ2-1	14	ASSPAARLVQDEQF
TRBV7-9	TRBJ1-5	11	ASSLGGDQPQH
TRBV6-1	TRBJ2-7	12	ASSMTSGPYEQY
TRBV7-8	TRBJ2-7	13	ASSRESDRSYEQY
TRBV28	TRBJ2-2	13	ASSFSRVNTGELF
TRBV6-1	TRBJ1-1	13	ASSSHDTLNTEAF
TRBV9	TRBJ2-1	12	ASRPWVGDNEQF
TRBV2	TRBJ1-6	13	ARQGDRTDNSPLH
TRBV11-3	TRBJ2-2	11	ASTSGGIGELF
TRBV10-3	TRBJ1-5	12	AISAGTGKGPQH
TRBV25-1	TRBJ2-2	11	ASSGDIPGELF
TRBV10-2	TRBJ2-3	10	ASRDATDTQY
TRBV5-6	TRBJ2-3	12	ASSLRTSTDTQY
TRBV5-4	TRBJ2-2	14	ASSVGTSANTGELF
TRBV6-6	TRBJ2-7	12	ASSMDRRDYEQY
TRBV15	TRBJ2-6	15	ATTRTGDLSGANVLT
TRBV4-3	TRBJ2-6	14	ASSQGPRSGANVLT
TRBV18	TRBJ2-2	12	ASSPLAGAGELF
TRBV6-1	TRBJ1-3	12	ASSRQPSGNTIY
TRBV6-5	TRBJ1-1	13	ASSYSSRENTEAF
TRBV10-2	TRBJ2-7	13	ASSGGRERTYEQY
TRBV13	TRBJ2-1	12	ASSLSRGYNEQF
TRBV15	TRBJ2-3	13	ATSRGGRSTDTQY
TRBV18	TRBJ2-3	14	ASSPVAGASTDTQY
TRBV6-1	TRBJ1-5	9	ASSPNQPQH
TRBV11-1	TRBJ2-1	11	ASSLGLNNEQF
TRBV20-1	TRBJ2-5	8	SARLEIQY
TRBV6-5	TRBJ1-1	11	ASSYSERGTAF
TRBV19	TRBJ1-6	11	AASGLYNSPLH
TRBV5-1	TRBJ2-1	11	ASSTGLDNEQF
TRBV4-3	TRBJ1-1	13	ASSLLIGTGNEAF
TRBV6-5	TRBJ2-7	13	ASSSIGVGSYEQY